This T cell receptor beta chain appears in the sequencing data of a study of metastatic and nonmetastatic thyroid tumors (dated by TCRdb to the early 2020s). Regarding the study in general: Repertoires were compared across peripheral blood and tumor or nodule tissue samples from malignant and benign thyroid patients.

Before undergoing thyroid surgery, none of the patients had been given any kind of treatment. Using T-cell receptor beta sequencing, the researchers looked back retrospectively at clinical samples from patients, gathered between about 2011 and 2018. Library prep was done by PCR. The sequencing machine was an Illumina HiSeq 4000. High-throughput sequencing was used to profile the TCR beta-chain CDR3 region of each patient. The authors processed their data as follows. Drawing on CDR3 differences between clinicopathological groups, the researchers built a classifier meant to tell apart patients with distant-metastatic papillary thyroid cancer. Repertoire diversity was assessed with the Shannon index, and tumor-blood repertoire similarity with the Morisita-Horn index. TCRdb reanalyzed the raw reads on its own, using fastp at Q25 for trimming and MiXCR for clone calling, and kept in-frame beta chains. The V and J calls and clone size are TCRdb's, not the authors'. The sample yields tens of thousands of clones; around 20% were counted once. In total, the top ten clones hold 3.8% of the sample.

Overall study outcomes, separate from this receptor: In both blood and tumor samples, TCR beta diversity was reported to be significantly higher in malignant tumors than in benign nodules.

At the junction V is shortened by 6 bases and J by 5 bases, with 19 bases in between. Including the terminal cysteine and phenylalanine, the CDR3 comprises 15 residues. Of the read, only the CDR3 DNA is kept; its 45 bases are in frame from base 1. This clone turned up a few times. The antigen it binds to is not known. Within one base of it there is no much larger clone, and no base qualities were kept. Other DNA sequences from this sample encode an identical CDR3 as well. The sequence joins TRBV12-3 or TRBV12-4 to TRBJ2-5; 6 matching bases give a weak D call of TRBD2. The sequence derives from a male donor with papillary thyroid cancer or a benign thyroid nodule (not recorded which). Some clones in this sample may be carry-over from other donors' samples. Material for sequencing was blood. The DNA sequence reads TGTGCCAGCAGCCCACCAGCGGGCCGACAGGAGACCCAGTACTTC. It codes for CASSPPAGRQETQYF.